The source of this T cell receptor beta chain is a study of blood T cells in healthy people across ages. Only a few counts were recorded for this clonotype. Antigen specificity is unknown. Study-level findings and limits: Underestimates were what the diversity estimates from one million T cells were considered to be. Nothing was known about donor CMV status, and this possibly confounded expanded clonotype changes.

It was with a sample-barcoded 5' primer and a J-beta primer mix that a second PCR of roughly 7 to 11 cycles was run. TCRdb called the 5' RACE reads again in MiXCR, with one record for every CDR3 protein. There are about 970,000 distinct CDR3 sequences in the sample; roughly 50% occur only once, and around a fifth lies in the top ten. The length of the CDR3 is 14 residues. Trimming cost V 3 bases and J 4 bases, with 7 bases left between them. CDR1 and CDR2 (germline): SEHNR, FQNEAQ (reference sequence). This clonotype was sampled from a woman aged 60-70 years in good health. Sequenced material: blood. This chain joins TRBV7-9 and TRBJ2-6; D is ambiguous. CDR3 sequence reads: CASSFGPGANVLTF. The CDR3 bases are TGTGCCAGCAGCTTCGGTCCCGGGGCCAACGTCCTGACTTTC. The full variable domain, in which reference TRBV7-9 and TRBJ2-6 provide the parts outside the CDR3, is DTGVSQNPRHKITKRGQNVTFRCDPISEHNRLYWYRQTLGQGPEFLTYFQNEAQLEKSRLLSDRFSAERPKGSFSTLEIQRTEQGDSAMYLCASSFGPGANVLTFGAGSRLTVL.